One and the same sample provided the 6 T cell receptor beta chains below, sequenced in a study of blood T cell repertoires in COVID-19 (dated by TCRdb to about 2020). Libraries were made using the immunoSEQ multiplex PCR assay. TCRdb limited this immuneACCESS table to in-frame rearrangements with V and J called. A share of clones is missing; checked studies link under half to unresolved V genes, and the rest is unexplained. The sample table shows a few hundred thousand clones, and roughly 85% are seen once. Of the sample, 3.5% to 4% falls within the top ten clones. The material sequenced was PBMCs or T cells enriched from blood (not recorded which). Every receptor here comes from a woman in her 40s with acute COVID-19.

V and J are TRBV27 and TRBJ1-3, with D possibly matching TRBD1 (5 bases). The V gene lost 1 base and the J gene lost 4 bases, with 5 bases spanning the gap. This CDR3 region has 13 residues. CDR1 and CDR2 from the germline V gene are MNHEY and SMNVEV (reference sequence). CDR3 in amino acids: CASSLYRGNTIYF. CDR3 bases: TGTGCCAGCAGTTTATACAGGGGAAACACCATATATTTT.

The chain couples TRBV7-3 to TRBJ2-1, with D perhaps matching TRBD1 (5 bases). V lost 4 bases and J 2 bases, leaving 12 bases between the germline ends. The CDR3 consists of 15 residues. CDR1 is SGHTA, CDR2 FQGTGA, per germline. CDR3 in DNA: TGTGCCAGCAGCTCCGACAGAGGCCCCTACAATGAGCAGTTCTTC. Amino acid sequence: CASSSDRGPYNEQFF.

The V and J genes are TRBV29-1 and TRBJ2-1; 12 bases match TRBD2. J gave up 9 bases and V 2 bases, and 11 bases lay outside the gene matches. From germline, CDR1 is SQVTM and CDR2 ANQGSEA. The CDR3 runs 16 residues. As DNA, the CDR3 is TGCAGCGTTGAACGGACTAGCGGGATCGCCGGGCGTGAGCAGTTCTTC. Translating it yields CSVERTSGIAGREQFF.

The count of this clone is one. Other DNA sequences in the same sample also yield this CDR3. This sequence joins TRBV7-9 and TRBJ1-5; no clear D. The ends were cut back, 1 base at V and 3 bases at J, with 10 bases in the middle. The CDR3 consists of 15 residues. Per the germline V gene, CDR1 is SEHNR and CDR2 is FQNEAQ (reference sequence). The DNA of the CDR3 is TGTGCCAGCAGCTTAGGGCCAGGATTCAATCAGCCCCAGCATTTT. Encoded protein: CASSLGPGFNQPQHF.

The gene calls are TRBV7-6 and TRBJ1-1; D uncertain. The germline gives CDR1 SGHVS, CDR2 FNYEAQ. This CDR3 spans 15 amino acids. The germline V and J ends were trimmed by 1 base and 1 base, with 10 bases remaining between them. Written as DNA, the CDR3 is TGTGCCAGCAGCTTAGAGTTGACAACGAACACTGAAGCTTTCTTT. Translated, it gives CASSLELTTNTEAFF.

This rearrangement joins TRBV3-1 (or the pseudogene TRBV3-2) to TRBJ1-2; D may be TRBD1 (5 bases). The CDR3 length is 15 residues. Germline V gene data show CDR1 as LGHDT and CDR2 as YNNKEL (reference sequence). Deletions cut 1 base from V and 4 bases from J, with 13 bases between. CDR3 amino acids: CASSQGRGRAYGYTF. In nucleotides, the CDR3 is TGTGCCAGCAGCCAAGGTAGGGGCAGGGCCTATGGCTACACCTTC.